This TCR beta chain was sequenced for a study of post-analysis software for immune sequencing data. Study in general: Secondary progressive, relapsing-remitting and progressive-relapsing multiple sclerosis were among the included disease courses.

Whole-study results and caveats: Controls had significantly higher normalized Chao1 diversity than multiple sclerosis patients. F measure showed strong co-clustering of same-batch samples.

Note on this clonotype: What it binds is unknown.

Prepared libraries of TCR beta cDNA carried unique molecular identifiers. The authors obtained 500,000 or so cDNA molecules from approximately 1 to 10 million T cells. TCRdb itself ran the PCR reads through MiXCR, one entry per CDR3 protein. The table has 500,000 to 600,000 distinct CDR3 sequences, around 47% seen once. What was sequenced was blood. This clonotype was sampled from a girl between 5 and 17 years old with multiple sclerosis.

This chain's CDR3 is CASSLGPRGGYGYTF. In DNA form, the CDR3 reads TGTGCCAGCAGCTTAGGACCCAGAGGCGGCTATGGCTACACCTTC. V and J are TRBV7-2 and TRBJ1-2; D is ambiguous. The CDR3 totals 15 residues. Germline V gives CDR1 SGHTA, CDR2 FQGNSA. Trimming stripped 1 base from V and 4 bases from J, with 13 bases between.